The 15 T cell receptor beta chains given below trace back to one sample, sequenced in a study of breast tumors, draining lymph nodes, adjacent tissues. TCRdb processed the multiplex PCR reads anew with MiXCR; each CDR3 protein has one entry. The data contain some 31,000 distinct CDR3 sequences, under 80% of them seen just once; the ten biggest clones take up about 18%. The sequencing input was breast tumor tissue. Source of these receptors: a female donor with breast cancer. Some clones in this sample may be carry-over from other donors' samples.

Relative to its sample, this clonotype is medium-sized. The chain couples TRBV7-6 to TRBJ2-1; the D is unclear. The CDR3 is made up of 12 amino acids. Germline values: CDR1 SGHVS, CDR2 FNYEAQ. V lost 1 base, J lost 7 bases, and 5 bases lay in between. In nucleotides, the CDR3 is TGTGCCAGCAGCTTAGGGGCAAATGAGCAGTTCTTC. Translating it yields CASSLGANEQFF.

This clonotype has a count of ten or more. This chain links TRBV18 with TRBJ2-5, with D tentatively TRBD2 (5 bases). This CDR3 is built from 16 residues. Trimming removed 3 bases at V and 5 bases at J, with 19 bases between. In germline, CDR1 is KGHSH, CDR2 LQKENI. The CDR3 spells CASSPGNRQAEETQYF. The CDR3, as DNA: TGTGCCAGCTCACCGGGAAACCGACAAGCGGAGGAGACCCAGTACTTC. Based on the CDR3 plus reference TRBV18 and TRBJ2-5, the full variable domain is NAGVMQNPRHLVRRRGQEARLRCSPMKGHSHVYWYRQLPEEGLKFMVYLQKENIIDESGMPKERFSAEFPKEGPSILRIQQVVRGDSAAYFCASSPGNRQAEETQYFGPGTRLLVL.

The rearrangement uses TRBV15 and TRBJ2-1, with D perhaps assigned TRBD1 or TRBD2 (6 bases each). The CDR3 is 16 residues long. In germline, CDR1 is LNHNV, CDR2 YYDKDF (reference sequence). V was clipped by 1 base and J by 4 bases, with 14 bases between them. CDR3 region: CATSRGGATGYNEQFF. DNA of the CDR3: TGTGCCACCAGCAGAGGGGGGGCGACAGGATACAATGAGCAGTTCTTC.

The gene calls are TRBV20-1 and TRBJ2-3; D call uncertain. The CDR3 has 13 residues. The V gene's germline CDR1 is DFQATT and CDR2 SNEGSKA (reference sequence). Trimming pared 1 base from V and 4 bases from J, leaving 9 bases between. As DNA, the CDR3 is TGCAGTGCTAGAGTAAGGAACGCAGATACGCAGTATTTT. Translated, it gives CSARVRNADTQYF.

DNA for the CDR3: TGCAGTGCTAGAGGAGATCGAGGACAGGGTTACGAGCAGTACTTC. It codes for CSARGDRGQGYEQYF. This sequence joins TRBV20-1 and TRBJ2-7; 8 positions agree with TRBD1. The CDR3 contains 15 residues. Trimming took 1 base from V and 4 from J; bases not matched to a gene: 9. Germline CDR1 is DFQATT and CDR2 is SNEGSKA (reference sequence).

This clonotype was recorded only once. This sequence joins TRBV7-9 and TRBJ2-2; D might be TRBD2 (6 bases). Trimming stripped 0 bases from V and 0 bases from J, with 11 bases between. Germline loops: CDR1 SEHNR, CDR2 FQNEAQ (reference sequence). CDR3 length: 17 residues. The CDR3 region is CASSLAWTTTNTGELFF. The CDR3 region has the DNA TGTGCCAGCAGCTTAGCCTGGACTACTACGAACACCGGGGAGCTGTTTTTT.

This clonotype was recorded many times. This sequence joins TRBV28 and TRBJ2-7, with a possible D match to TRBD1 (6 bases). From germline, CDR1 is MDHEN and CDR2 SYDVKM. V shed 5 bases and J shed 2 bases, with 13 bases lying between them. CDR3 length: 14 residues. The CDR3 DNA reads TGTGCCAGCAGTGGCCGGAAGGGGGCCTACGAGCAGTACTTC. Encoded protein: CASSGRKGAYEQYF. Full variable domain (missing parts from reference TRBV28 and TRBJ2-7): DVKVTQSSRYLVKRTGEKVFLECVQDMDHENMFWYRQDPGLGLRLIYFSYDVKMKEKGDIPEGYSVSREKKERFSLILESASTNQTSMYLCASSGRKGAYEQYFGPGTRLTVT.

By its share, this clonotype is large. CDR3 region: CASSLPRGGEQGNYGYTF. For the CDR3, the DNA is TGTGCCAGCAGCTTACCAAGGGGTGGCGAACAGGGTAACTATGGCTACACCTTC. The rearrangement links TRBV11-2 to TRBJ1-2; D is possibly TRBD1 (6 bases). The ends were cut back, 2 bases at V and 1 base at J, with 20 bases in the middle. Germline CDR1 is SGHAT and CDR2 is FQNNGV. CDR3 size: 18 residues.

This clonotype was seen many times. The V gene is TRBV15, the J gene TRBJ1-4, with 7 positions matching TRBD1. Trimming took 6 bases from V and 7 from J; bases not matched to a gene: 5. This CDR3 comprises 13 residues. CDR1 is LNHNV and CDR2 is YYDKDF in the germline V gene (reference sequence). The CDR3 region has the DNA TGTGCCACCAGGGAGACAGGGAGTGAAAAACTGTTTTTT. This sequence encodes CATRETGSEKLFF.

The chain couples TRBV12-3 or TRBV12-4 to TRBJ2-7, with D perhaps TRBD1 (5 bases). The CDR3 spans 16 residues. Between the trimmed V and J ends, which lost 6 bases and 0 bases, there was a span of 18 bases. CDR3 sequence reads: CASSPLTGSLSYEQYF. The DNA for the CDR3 is TGTGCCAGCAGCCCCCTTACAGGTTCACTCTCCTACGAGCAGTACTTC.

The V call is TRBV24-1, the J call TRBJ2-5; the D gene is possibly TRBD1 (6 bases). Trimming removed 9 bases at V and 8 bases at J, with 18 bases between. Germline lookup yields CDR1 KGHDR and CDR2 SFDVKD. The CDR3 extends over 13 amino acids. The CDR3 nucleotides read TGTGCCACCCAGATAGGGGGACCTGGAACCCAGTACTTC. Amino acid sequence: CATQIGGPGTQYF.

Details on this clonotype: A junction boundary mismatches the germline segment, possibly from a read error. The rearrangement links TRBV6-1 to TRBJ2-5; D might be TRBD1 or TRBD2, each matching 5 bases. This CDR3 spans 14 amino acids. In germline, CDR1 is MNHNS, CDR2 SASEGT. For the CDR3, the DNA is TGTGCCAGCAGTGAGTCAACTCCCATCGGGGCCCAGCACTTC. Encoded protein: CASSESTPIGAQHF.

J is TRBJ2-7 and V is TRBV10-3; D is ambiguous. CDR3 length equals 12 residues. The V gene's germline CDR1 is ENHRY and CDR2 SYGVKD. V shed 4 bases and J shed 6 bases, with 10 bases lying between them. CDR3 loop: CAISGPSAEQYF. DNA for the CDR3: TGTGCCATCAGTGGGCCATCGGCCGAGCAGTACTTC.

This chain joins TRBV2 and TRBJ2-5; D is possibly TRBD1 or TRBD2 (5 bases each). Germline CDR1 reads SNHLY; CDR2 reads FYNNEI. The CDR3 is made up of 14 amino acids. V was shortened by 7 bases and J by 5 bases, with 17 bases between the two germline ends. The CDR3 sequence: CASNVRWGLETQYF. The CDR3, as DNA: TGTGCCAGCAACGTGCGGTGGGGGTTGGAGACCCAGTACTTC.

The rearrangement uses TRBV7-8 and TRBJ2-7; TRBD2 matches 8 bases. Germline loops: CDR1 SGHVS, CDR2 FQNEAQ. The CDR3 runs 15 residues. The J segment lost 5 bases and the V segment lost 6 bases, leaving 12 bases of the junction unmatched. CDR3 bases: TGTGCCAGCAGTTCCGGGAGGGGCCCTCCTCACGAGCAGTACTTC. Amino acid sequence: CASSSGRGPPHEQYF.